This entry features one T cell receptor (beta chain) sequence. Trimming stripped 5 bases from V and 2 bases from J, with 17 bases between. CDR1 is SGHNT and CDR2 is YYREEE in the germline V gene (reference sequence). There are 15 residues in the CDR3. The sample is drawn from a study of blood T cell repertoires in COVID-19. Study summary: Samples of COVID-19 (acute and convalescent) were obtained from the United States, Italy and Spain. PBMCs, B-cell-depleted T cells, or T cells were the source of the cDNA or gDNA that made up the material.

In the authors' methods: Researchers report that nucleated cell counts were estimated from reference gene primer amplification. Assay: immunoSEQ multiplex PCR; the TCRdb copy retains only in-frame clones and omits some. V and J calls and clone size come straight from that table; D and trimming were deduced from the DNA. The data show tens of thousands of clones, with approximately 90% seen just once and approximately 4% held by the top ten. V and J are TRBV5-4 and TRBJ2-7, with D unresolved. This TCR was recovered from a man in his fifties or sixties with acute or convalescent COVID-19. Sequenced material: peripheral blood. The chain's CDR3 is CASRWARPPPYEQYF. Here the CDR3 DNA reads TGTGCCAGCAGGTGGGCCAGGCCCCCTCCCTACGAGCAGTACTTC.